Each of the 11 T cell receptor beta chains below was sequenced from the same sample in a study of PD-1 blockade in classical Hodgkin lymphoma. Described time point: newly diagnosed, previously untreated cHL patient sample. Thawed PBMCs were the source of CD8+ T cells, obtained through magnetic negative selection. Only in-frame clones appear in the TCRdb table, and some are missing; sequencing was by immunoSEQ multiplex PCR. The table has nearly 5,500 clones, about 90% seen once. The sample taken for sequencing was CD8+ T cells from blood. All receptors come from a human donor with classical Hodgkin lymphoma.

CDR3 coding DNA: TGTGCCAGCAGCTTTGGAGCGGGAGGGGACGATACTGCGCAGTATTTT. The encoded protein is CASSFGAGGDDTAQYF. The chain is built from TRBV13 and TRBJ2-3; 10 bases match TRBD2. This CDR3 contains 16 residues. CDR1 is PRHDT, CDR2 FYEKMQ, per germline (reference sequence). V was clipped by 3 bases and J by 10 bases; unmatched bases: 13. The full variable domain, with the rest looked up from reference TRBV13 and TRBJ2-3, is AAGVIQSPRHLIKEKRETATLKCYPIPRHDTVYWYQQGPGQDPQFLISFYEKMQSDKGSIPDRFSAQQFSDYHSELNMSSLELGDSALYFCASSFGAGGDDTAQYFGPGTRLTVL.

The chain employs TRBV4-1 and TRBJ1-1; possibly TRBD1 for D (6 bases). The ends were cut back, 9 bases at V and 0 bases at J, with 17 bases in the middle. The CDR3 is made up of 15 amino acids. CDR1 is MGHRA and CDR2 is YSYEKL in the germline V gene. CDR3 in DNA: TGCGCCAGTGCCGTTGGGGGCGGCTTGAACACTGAAGCTTTCTTT. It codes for CASAVGGGLNTEAFF.

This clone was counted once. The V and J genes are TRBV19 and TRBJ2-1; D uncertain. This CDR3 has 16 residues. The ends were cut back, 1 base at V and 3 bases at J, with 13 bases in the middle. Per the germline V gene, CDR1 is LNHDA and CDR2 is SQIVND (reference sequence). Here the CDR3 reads CASSIGSVRYYNEQFF. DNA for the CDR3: TGTGCCAGTAGTATAGGTTCCGTAAGATACTACAATGAGCAGTTCTTC.

CDR3 sequence: CASQNSGSGTGELFF. The DNA of the CDR3 is TGTGCCAGTCAGAATAGCGGGAGCGGCACCGGGGAGCTGTTTTTT. The rearrangement joins TRBV6-4 to TRBJ2-2; TRBD2 agrees at 9 bases. From germline, CDR1 is MRHNA and CDR2 SNTAGT. This CDR3 spans 15 amino acids. V shed 9 bases and J 4 bases; nucleotides not matched to a gene: 9.

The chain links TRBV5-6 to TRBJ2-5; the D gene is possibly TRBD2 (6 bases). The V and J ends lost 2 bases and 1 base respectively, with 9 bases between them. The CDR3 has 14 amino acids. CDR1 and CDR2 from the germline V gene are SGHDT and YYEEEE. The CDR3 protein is CASSFGTLQETQYF. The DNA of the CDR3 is TGTGCCAGCAGCTTCGGGACTCTCCAAGAGACCCAGTACTTC.

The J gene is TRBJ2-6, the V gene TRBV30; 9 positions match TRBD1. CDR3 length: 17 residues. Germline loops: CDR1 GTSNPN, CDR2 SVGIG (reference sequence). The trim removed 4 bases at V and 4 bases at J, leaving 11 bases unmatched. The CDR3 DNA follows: TGTGCCTGGATCGACCGGGACAGGGTCTCCGGGGCCAACGTCCTGACTTTC. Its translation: CAWIDRDRVSGANVLTF. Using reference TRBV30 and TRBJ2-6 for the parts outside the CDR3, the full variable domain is SQTIHQWPATLVQPVGSPLSLECTVEGTSNPNLYWYRQAAGRGLQLLFYSVGIGQISSEVPQNLSASRPQDRQFILSSKKLLLSDSGFYLCAWIDRDRVSGANVLTFGAGSRLTVL.

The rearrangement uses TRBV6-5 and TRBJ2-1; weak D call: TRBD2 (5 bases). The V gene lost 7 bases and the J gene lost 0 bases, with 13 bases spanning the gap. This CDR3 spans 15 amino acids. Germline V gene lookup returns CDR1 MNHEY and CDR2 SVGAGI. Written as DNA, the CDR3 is TGTGCCAGCAATCAAGAGGGTAGCTCCTACAATGAGCAGTTCTTC. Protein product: CASNQEGSSYNEQFF.

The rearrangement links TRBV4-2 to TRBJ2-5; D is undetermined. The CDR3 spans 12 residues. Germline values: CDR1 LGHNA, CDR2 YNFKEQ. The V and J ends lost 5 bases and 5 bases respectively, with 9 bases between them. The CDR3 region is CASSLDGETQYF. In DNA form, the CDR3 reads TGTGCCAGCAGCTTGGACGGGGAGACCCAGTACTTC.

The DNA for the CDR3 is TGTGCCAGCAGCTTGCAGTCCTACGAGCAGTACTTC. This translates into CASSLQSYEQYF. This chain links TRBV5-4 with TRBJ2-7; D call uncertain. The CDR3 consists of 12 residues. V was shortened by 1 base and J by 1 base, with 3 bases between the two germline ends. Germline assignment: CDR1 SGHNT and CDR2 YYREEE (reference sequence).

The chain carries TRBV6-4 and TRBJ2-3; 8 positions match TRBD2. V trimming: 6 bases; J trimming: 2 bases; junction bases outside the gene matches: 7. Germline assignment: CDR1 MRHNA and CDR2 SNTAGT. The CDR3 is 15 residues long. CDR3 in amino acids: CASSAGAGDTDTQYF. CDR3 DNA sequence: TGTGCCAGCAGCGCCGGAGCGGGGGACACAGATACGCAGTATTTT.

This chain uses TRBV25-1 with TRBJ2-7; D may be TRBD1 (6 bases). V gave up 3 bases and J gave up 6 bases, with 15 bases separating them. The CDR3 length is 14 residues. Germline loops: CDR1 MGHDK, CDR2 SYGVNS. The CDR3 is CASSEARGGREQYF. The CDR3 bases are TGTGCCAGCAGTGAGGCTCGAGGGGGTCGCGAGCAGTACTTC.